Listed here are 29 T cell receptor beta chains from one sample, sequenced in a study of cytomegalovirus exposure and HLA in healthy donors. PCR involved 60 Vbeta and 13 Jbeta primers. Sequencing was performed with immunoSEQ multiplex PCR; in TCRdb, only in-frame clones are kept and a portion is missing. The specimen's table records 150,000 to 200,000 clones. Sample: PBMCs. The receptors were sampled from a woman aged 18-30 years in good health and CMV-seropositive.

The rearrangement uses TRBV30 and TRBJ2-5, with 9 bases fitting TRBD1. Germline-derived CDR1 and CDR2 are GTSNPN and SVGIG (reference sequence). This CDR3 region has 15 residues. V shed 0 bases and J 5 bases; nucleotides not matched to a gene: 7. CDR3 in amino acids: CAWSVTDRGRETQYF. The CDR3 DNA reads TGTGCCTGGAGTGTAACGGACAGGGGACGCGAGACCCAGTACTTC.

CDR3 coding DNA: TGTGCCACCAGCAGAGATTTCGCTAGCGGAGGCTACGAGCAGTACTTC. The encoded protein is CATSRDFASGGYEQYF. The chain is built from TRBV15 and TRBJ2-7; 7 bases are shared with TRBD2. Trimming cost V 0 bases and J 3 bases; bases outside gene matches: 8. Germline CDR1 reads LNHNV; CDR2 reads YYDKDF (reference sequence). The CDR3 has 16 amino acids. The full variable domain, with the rest looked up from reference TRBV15 and TRBJ2-7, is DAMVIQNPRYQVTQFGKPVTLSCSQTLNHNVMYWYQQKSSQAPKLLFHYYDKDFNNEADTPDNFQSRRPNTSFCFLDIRSPGLGDTAMYLCATSRDFASGGYEQYFGPGTRLTVT.

The chain joins TRBV4-2 to TRBJ1-3, with TRBD1 matching over 11 bases. The J segment lost 4 bases and the V segment lost 0 bases, leaving 5 bases of the junction unmatched. The length of the CDR3 is 17 residues. Germline V gene data show CDR1 as LGHNA and CDR2 as YNFKEQ. In nucleotides, the CDR3 is TGTGCCAGCAGCCAAGACGGGACAGGGGGTGCGGGAAACACCATATATTTT. This gives the protein CASSQDGTGGAGNTIYF.

The chain links TRBV4-3 to TRBJ2-5; TRBD1 matches at 7 bases. The V segment lost 3 bases and the J segment 3 bases; nucleotides outside the gene matches: 10. CDR1 LGHNA and CDR2 YSLEER come from the germline V gene. The CDR3 has 16 amino acids. CDR3 bases: TGCGCCAGCAGCCATCCCGACAGGGATCTCGAAGAGACCCAGTACTTC. It yields the protein CASSHPDRDLEETQYF.

The chain couples TRBV5-1 to TRBJ2-1; 13 bases are a match to TRBD2. CDR1 and CDR2 from the germline V gene are SGHRS and YFSETQ. The V and J ends lost 4 bases and 6 bases, in that order; junction bases with no gene match: 4. The CDR3 extends over 15 amino acids. The CDR3 region is CASSTSGGASNEQFF. The CDR3 DNA is TGCGCCAGCAGCACTAGCGGGGGGGCCTCCAATGAGCAGTTCTTC.

The chain carries TRBV4-2 and TRBJ1-5, with TRBD1 matching 10 bases. This CDR3 is built from 19 residues. Per germline, CDR1 LGHNA and CDR2 YNFKEQ. Trimming cost V 0 bases and J 6 bases; bases outside gene matches: 14. As DNA, the CDR3 is TGTGCCAGCAGCCAAGATGTGGAGGGATATGACAGGGGGCCTCAGCCCCAGCATTTT. Amino acids: CASSQDVEGYDRGPQPQHF.

V gene TRBV19 combines with J gene TRBJ2-4, with 7 bases that match TRBD2. CDR3 length equals 15 residues. CDR1 is LNHDA and CDR2 is SQIVND in the germline V gene (reference sequence). Trimming removed 6 bases from V and 2 bases from J; junction bases left unmatched: 7. CDR3 protein: CASRALGGTKNIQYF. The CDR3 DNA follows: TGTGCCAGTAGGGCTTTGGGAGGGACCAAAAACATTCAGTACTTC.

V usage is TRBV5-4 and J usage is TRBJ2-5; 9 bases align to TRBD2. CDR1 and CDR2 from the germline V gene are SGHNT and YYREEE (reference sequence). The CDR3 has 15 amino acids. V shed 4 bases and J 6 bases; nucleotides not matched to a gene: 10. CDR3 nucleotides: TGTGCCAGCAGCAGCTTAGCGGGAGTTACTAAGACCCAGTACTTC. This gives the protein CASSSLAGVTKTQYF.

The gene calls are TRBV7-8 and TRBJ2-7; D is perhaps TRBD1 (5 bases). Between the trimmed V and J ends, which lost 4 bases and 0 bases, there was a span of 13 bases. The CDR3 consists of 15 residues. Germline values: CDR1 SGHVS, CDR2 FQNEAQ. The CDR3 bases are TGTGCCAGCAGCTCCGGTGGGGCGTCCTCCTACGAGCAGTACTTC. This gives the protein CASSSGGASSYEQYF.

This sequence joins TRBV28 and TRBJ1-6, with D unclear. The CDR3 sequence is 14 residues long. V was clipped by 3 bases and J by 7 bases, with 10 bases between them. CDR1 and CDR2 (germline): MDHEN, SYDVKM. CDR3 in amino acids: CASSLHSRNSPLHF. The CDR3 DNA sequence: TGTGCCAGCAGTTTGCACAGCCGGAATTCACCCCTCCACTTT.

The chain links TRBV5-4 to TRBJ2-7, with 12 bases identical to TRBD2. The V gene's germline CDR1 is SGHNT and CDR2 YYREEE (reference sequence). Trimming took 4 bases from V and 1 from J; bases not matched to a gene: 3. The CDR3 is 15 residues long. The CDR3 sequence: CASSPTSGGSYEQYF. CDR3 in DNA: TGTGCCAGCAGCCCGACTAGCGGGGGTTCCTACGAGCAGTACTTC.

The chain is built from TRBV27 and TRBJ2-7, with a weak D call TRBD1 (6 bases). V dropped 6 bases and J dropped 2 bases, with 14 bases sitting between them. Germline assignment: CDR1 MNHEY and CDR2 SMNVEV (reference sequence). The CDR3 runs to 14 residues. The DNA of the CDR3 is TGTGCCAGCAGCTGGGGGCGGACCACCTACGAGCAGTACTTC. Translating gives CASSWGRTTYEQYF.

The genes are TRBV6-1 and TRBJ1-2; D uncertain. Germline CDR1 MNHNS, CDR2 SASEGT. Trimming shortened V by 8 bases and J by 5 bases, and 15 bases separated the two germline ends. The CDR3 is 13 residues long. The CDR3 sequence is CASAPRGNYGYTF. The CDR3 DNA reads TGTGCCAGCGCCCCCAGAGGAAATTATGGCTACACCTTC.

The chain is built from TRBV7-3 and TRBJ1-1, with 7 bases matching TRBD1. The CDR3 has 14 amino acids. CDR1 and CDR2 from the germline V gene are SGHTA and FQGTGA. With 4 bases clipped from V and 4 bases from J, the junction kept 6 bases outside the gene matches. For the CDR3, the DNA is TGTGCCAGCAGCTCAACCTCAGGGGGCACTGAAGCTTTCTTT. It codes for CASSSTSGGTEAFF.

The J gene is TRBJ2-5, the V gene TRBV6-1; 8 bases match TRBD1. The DNA end favors TRBJ2-7, so the J call may be wrong. The germline V gene encodes CDR1 MNHNS and CDR2 SASEGT. The CDR3 loop spans 14 amino acids. CDR3 region: CASTRTGSSYEQYF. DNA of the CDR3: TGTGCCAGCACGAGGACAGGGAGCTCCTACGAGCAGTACTTC.

This chain links TRBV9 with TRBJ2-7; D is ambiguous. V was clipped by 0 bases and J by 3 bases, with 7 bases between them. Per germline, CDR1 SGDLS and CDR2 YYNGEE. The CDR3 is 13 amino acids. This chain's CDR3 is CASSVDTGYEQYF. Written as DNA, the CDR3 is TGTGCCAGCAGCGTAGATACGGGCTACGAGCAGTACTTC.

This chain uses TRBV19 with TRBJ2-7, with TRBD2 matching over 8 bases. V was pared by 8 bases and J by 3 bases, with 6 bases of the junction left unmatched. This CDR3 comprises 13 residues. CDR1 is LNHDA, CDR2 SQIVND, per germline (reference sequence). As DNA, the CDR3 is TGTGCCAGTGCGCAAAGCGGGAGCTACGAGCAGTACTTC. It codes for CASAQSGSYEQYF.

The chain uses TRBV7-2 and TRBJ1-5, with a weak D call TRBD1 (5 bases). V lost 4 bases to trimming and J lost 2 bases, with 9 bases between them. Germline V gives CDR1 SGHTA, CDR2 FQGNSA. This CDR3 has 14 amino acids. The CDR3 sequence is CASSSGFGNQPQHF. CDR3 sequence (DNA): TGTGCCAGCAGCTCAGGGTTTGGCAATCAGCCCCAGCATTTT.

The chain links TRBV10-3 to TRBJ2-1; 15 bases are shared with TRBD2. Losses at the gene ends were 7 bases for V and 0 bases for J; bases not matched to a gene: 13. The CDR3 consists of 20 residues. The germline gives CDR1 ENHRY, CDR2 SYGVKD. This CDR3 is CAIIRTLGLAGGTSYNEQFF. The CDR3 DNA reads TGTGCCATCATTCGAACATTGGGACTAGCGGGAGGTACCTCCTACAATGAGCAGTTCTTC.

The chain links TRBV2 to TRBJ2-7, with 7 bases identical to TRBD2. Germline CDR1 is SNHLY and CDR2 is FYNNEI. The CDR3 sequence is 15 residues long. J lost 6 bases, V lost 6 bases, and 14 bases had no gene match. DNA of the CDR3: TGTGCCAGCAGGGCGGGAGCAGGGACCGCAAGCGAGCAGTACTTC. Amino acids: CASRAGAGTASEQYF.

CDR3 sequence reads: CASSPITNYNEQFF. DNA of the CDR3: TGTGCCAGCTCACCAATCACTAACTACAATGAGCAGTTCTTC. The chain is built from TRBV18 and TRBJ2-1; D is unclear. V lost 2 bases, J lost 3 bases, and 8 bases lay in between. Looked up from germline, CDR1 is KGHSH and CDR2 is LQKENI. This CDR3 region has 14 residues.

The rearrangement links TRBV7-2 to TRBJ2-2; no clear D. The germline V gene encodes CDR1 SGHTA and CDR2 FQGNSA. V shed 1 base and J shed 6 bases, with 6 bases lying between them. This CDR3 has 13 amino acids. CDR3 sequence (DNA): TGTGCCAGCAGCTTAGGGGCCCCCGGGGAGCTGTTTTTT. It specifies CASSLGAPGELFF.

This rearrangement joins TRBV2 to TRBJ2-1, with a weak D call TRBD2 (6 bases). This CDR3 contains 13 residues. V was clipped by 7 bases and J by 5 bases, with 12 bases between them. The germline V gene has CDR1 SNHLY and CDR2 FYNNEI. CDR3 amino acids: CASKSSVNNEQFF. The DNA for the CDR3 is TGTGCCAGCAAATCTAGCGTTAACAATGAGCAGTTCTTC. The variable domain in full, with the rest retrieved from reference TRBV2 and TRBJ2-1, is EPEVTQTPSHQVTQMGQEVILRCVPISNHLYFYWYRQILGQKVEFLVSFYNNEISEKSEIFDDQFSVERPDGSNFTLKIRSTKLEDSAMYFCASKSSVNNEQFFGPGTRLTVL.

The V and J genes are TRBV4-3 and TRBJ1-1; D gene ambiguous. V was clipped by 0 bases and J by 11 bases, with 13 bases between them. Per germline, CDR1 LGHNA and CDR2 YSLEER. The CDR3 runs to 13 residues. The CDR3 DNA reads TGCGCCAGCAGCCAAGATACCACTTTGTCGGCTTTCTTT. It encodes CASSQDTTLSAFF.

The V and J genes are TRBV15 and TRBJ2-1; TRBD1 aligns across 9 bases. Losses at the gene ends were 5 bases for V and 2 bases for J; bases not matched to a gene: 4. The V gene's germline CDR1 is LNHNV and CDR2 YYDKDF (reference sequence). CDR3 size: 15 residues. The CDR3 is CATSGGTGPYNEQFF. DNA of the CDR3: TGTGCCACCAGCGGTGGGACAGGGCCCTACAATGAGCAGTTCTTC.

The chain recombines TRBV5-1 with TRBJ2-2; 14 bases are a match to TRBD2. There are 18 residues in the CDR3. Germline V gives CDR1 SGHRS, CDR2 YFSETQ. The V segment lost 4 bases and the J segment 1 base; nucleotides outside the gene matches: 6. The CDR3 nucleotides are TGCGCCAGCAGCCTCGGACTAGCGGGGGGTTTGAACACCGGGGAGCTGTTTTTT. This gives the protein CASSLGLAGGLNTGELFF.

J is TRBJ2-5 and V is TRBV9, with 9 bases identical to TRBD1. V dropped 4 bases and J dropped 4; count of bases not matched to a gene: 5. The CDR3 contains 14 residues. Germline V CDR1 and CDR2: SGDLS, YYNGEE. Written as DNA, the CDR3 is TGTGCCAGCAGCTCAGACAGGGGGAGAGAGACCCAGTACTTC. Its translation is CASSSDRGRETQYF.

The V call is TRBV11-2, the J call TRBJ1-1; D possibly corresponds to TRBD1 (6 bases). The CDR3 sequence is 12 residues long. V was clipped by 4 bases and J by 7 bases, with 10 bases between them. CDR1 SGHAT and CDR2 FQNNGV come from the germline V gene. CDR3 coding DNA: TGTGCCAGCAGCTCAGACAGGAATGAAGCTTTCTTT. It specifies CASSSDRNEAFF.

J is TRBJ1-2 and V is TRBV19; 10 bases fit TRBD1. With V trimmed by 5 bases and J by 0 bases, 9 bases remained unmatched. The CDR3 is made up of 17 amino acids. Looked up from germline, CDR1 is LNHDA and CDR2 is SQIVND (reference sequence). The CDR3 DNA reads TGTGCCAGTAGTGCCGGGACAGGGGTTTCGGCTAACTATGGCTACACCTTC. Translated: CASSAGTGVSANYGYTF.